The present T cell receptor (beta chain) was sequenced within a study of cytomegalovirus exposure and HLA in healthy donors (dated by TCRdb to 2017 to 2019). At the level of the whole study: An earlier analysis of some 600 of the donors reported 276 Gb of sequence data and 95 million to 120 million unique TCR beta sequences obtained from about 179 million T cells. About 280 gigabases of sequencing data and roughly 90 million unique TCR sequences were included in an early release covering around 650 HLA-typed donors. Of the roughly 390 genotyped donors, approximately 80% fell in the genetic ancestry cluster associated with self-reported Caucasian donors. The aim of the study was to test whether cataloging public T cell receptors could identify signatures of past pathogen exposure. Using immunosequencing, the study profiled T cell repertoires from about 610 subjects and related those repertoires to cytomegalovirus serostatus. Along with the approximately 700-subject first cohort, a separate validation cohort of over a hundred different subjects was used. High-throughput TCR immunosequencing, statistical association of individual TCRs with disease status, and machine learning were combined to predict cytomegalovirus infection status. In a later analysis, previously published TCR beta repertoires from about 670 donors were re-analyzed and high-resolution HLA genotyping was added so that TCR occurrence patterns could be studied. Rather than drawing on any new phenotypic data, the later analysis identified candidate immune exposures from TCR beta sequences and the way those sequences occurred across donors. An earlier analysis of 587 of the donors used high-throughput TCR beta sequencing to judge whether each TCR beta V gene segment behaved as functional or pseudogenic. Alongside the repertoire data, information on donor age, sex, ethnicity and CMV serostatus was compiled. In a later genetic analysis, genome-wide SNP genotypes for about three fifths of the 666 donors were used, and that subset was treated as a discovery cohort. All discovery cohort repertoires had been generated on a single sequencing platform. Class I and class II HLA loci were covered by the typing at four-digit resolution. The number of donors typed differed by locus, with roughly 620-630 for A, B, C, DRB1 and DQB1, over 500 for DQA1, 600 to 610 for DPA1, and 450 to 480 for DPB1. A handful of DR-DQ haplotypes were handled as single units for association and clustering because linkage in the cohort was strong. On average, roughly 250,000 unique TCR beta nucleotide sequences were sequenced per donor among 398 genotyped donors of the cohort, with around 19% of those sequences being non-productive. Overall results and qualifications from the work: Compared with the 666-donor mean, donors in an Asian-associated ancestry cluster had fewer N-insertions in productive TCRs, according to a later genetic analysis. The study gave a list of over 150 TCR beta chains associated with cytomegalovirus. The cohort was sequenced for TCR beta chains only, and without alpha or paired-chain data the features that could be detected were limited. In an earlier analysis of some 500 of the donors, most TCR beta V segments were observed in productive rearrangements about 87% or about 30% of the time, broadly matching IMGT annotations. In a later genetic analysis, a missense DCLRE1C variant was associated with V-gene and J-gene trimming of TCR beta chains, and the association was replicated in an independent cohort. The authors suggested that the approach could potentially be extended to other disease states and immunological phenotypes. Presence/absence analyses assumed roughly uniform sequencing depth across donors, an assumption that may not hold. Immune exposure information for the cohort was limited to CMV serostatus. A few of the identified cytomegalovirus-associated TCR beta chains were confirmed in vitro to be specific for cytomegalovirus antigens. Some 15 rarely observed V segments, including chromosome 9 orphons, were excluded from the earlier analysis of some 590 of the donors because counts were too low. A group of highly shared sequence variants was considered likely to be a technical artifact of the sequencing pipeline. At a false discovery rate of 0.05, a later analysis linked some 18,000 TCR beta sequences to specific HLA alleles. A later analysis reported that several top co-occurrence clusters appeared linked to parvovirus B19, influenza, CMV and Epstein-Barr virus. A later analysis found that HLA-associated TCR beta chains were more clonally expanded and had lower generation probabilities than equally common non-associated chains. Because HLA typing was missing for some donors at each locus, association tests included only the typed subset. The 87-base-pair reads could not distinguish some IMGT-functional V segments, including TRBV6-2 and TRBV6-3, so those segments were excluded. In a later analysis, the rate of TCR association differed among HLA loci, with DRB1 alleles having the most associated TCRs and HLA-C alleles having the fewest. When HLA alleles, especially DR and DQ, strongly co-occurred, TCR associations were difficult to assign to individual alleles. Linkage disequilibrium might explain the correlated functional status among segregating V segments, but an unknown experimental factor could not be ruled out. The classifier was reported to diagnose cytomegalovirus status with high specificity and sensitivity in both the original and validation cohorts. According to a later analysis, most CMV-associated TCR beta chains appeared to be HLA-restricted, and the HLA associations seemed to be driven largely by CMV exposure. A further reported finding was that TCR beta sequences accurately predicted the HLA-A and HLA-B alleles for most subjects in the first cohort. Most TCR sequences were seen in very few donors, while some public TCRs were found in many individuals.

The cohort comprised some 730 healthy bone marrow donors. Cohort members were all nominally healthy when sampled, although unrecorded immune exposures were likely present. The donor was CMV seronegative and belonged to the group of 350 to 400 seronegative cohort members. A peripheral blood sample was provided by each donor, and peripheral blood mononuclear cells were used for TCR beta sequencing. The Qiagen DNeasy Blood Extraction Kit was used to extract genomic DNA from the blood cell samples. With respect to this clone: Its antigen is still unknown. No clone much larger than this one lies a single base away; base qualities are absent.

The protocol used for the library was the immunoSEQ multiplex PCR assay. The multiplex PCR relied on a mix of 60 forward primers for TCR Vbeta segments and 13 reverse primers for TCR Jbeta segments. The CDR3 region of rearranged TCR beta genes was amplified from genomic DNA with a multiplex PCR assay. The Illumina HiSeq System was used to sequence the amplified TCR beta libraries as 87-base-pair reads. As for how the authors treated the data: A later analysis tallied around 80 million unique TCR beta chains across the 700 or so repertoires, and around 12 million of those chains were shared by two or more donors. Raw reads were error-corrected and collapsed into unique sequences by a nearest-neighbor algorithm in which closely related sequences were merged to remove PCR and sequencing errors. CDR3 sequences were aligned to IMGT reference sequences to assign V, D and J gene segments. For a sequence to be retained, a match of at least six nucleotides was required to both a V gene segment and a J gene segment. Rearrangements were classified as productive when the CDR3 lacked stop codons and remained in frame with V and J, and all other rearrangements were classified as non-productive. Following IMGT convention, CDR3 was defined as the stretch from the second conserved V-encoded cysteine up to the conserved J-encoded phenylalanine. The earlier analysis of approximately 590 of the donors excluded any sequence lacking an unambiguous match to a single V gene segment. In an earlier analysis of some 590 of the donors, a V segment was called functional when productive rearrangements were above 56.7%, and segregating when the standard deviation between donors exceeded 5%. A statistical classification framework was built for diagnosing cytomegalovirus status from the catalog of TCR beta chain sequences. In a later analysis, TCR nucleotide sequences were compared against IMGT/GENE-DB human TR gene sequences so that V and J genes could be assigned. In a later analysis, CDR3 sequences and most-parsimonious VDJ recombination scenarios were assigned using the TCRdist pipeline. In a later analysis, every TCR beta chain was defined by the combination of its CDR3 amino acid sequence and its V-gene family, and reads without a unique V-gene family were dropped. A later analysis removed 500 to 650 highly shared, low-generation-probability nucleotide sequences to deal with suspected cross-contamination and a sequencing artifact. For each public chain, a later analysis derived a clonal expansion index from normalized ranks of inferred template counts within each repertoire. In a later analysis, generation probabilities were computed with a VDJ recombination model fitted to out-of-frame rearrangements, and the resulting probabilities were checked against IGoR. In a later analysis, TCR-TCR, TCR-HLA and TCR-CMV co-occurrence was scored with hypergeometric tests, and a repertoire-size bias correction was applied to TCR pairs. False discovery rates were estimated in a later analysis by permuting HLA or CMV assignments 20 times. In a later analysis, co-occurring TCRs were grouped using DBSCAN, with TCRdist sequence similarity added in when clustering inside HLA-allele-positive subsets. Co-occurrence clustering excluded repertoires with fewer than 30,000 or more than 120,000 public chains, plus five with anomalous nucleotide sharing. TCRdb obtained this table from immuneACCESS and retained in-frame rearrangements with V and J assigned. These tables miss some clones; where compared with another copy, unresolved V genes account for less than half of the shortfall, and the remainder is unexplained. The V and J calls and clone size come from that table; D and trimming were worked out from the DNA. Here the sample has approximately 140,000 clones; about 80% occur a single time. Under 2% of the sample is in the top ten clones.

The germline V end is reduced by 4 bases and the J end by 2 bases; junction bases left unmatched: 18. The CDR3 runs 18 residues from the cysteine to the phenylalanine. Solely the CDR3 DNA is kept, with 54 bases framed from the first base. The germline V gene encodes CDR1 SGHKS and CDR2 YYEKEE (reference sequence). This sequence uses TRBV5-5 and TRBJ2-7, with TRBD2 identical over 7 junction bases. This receptor was identified in a middle-aged woman in good health and CMV-seronegative. The material sequenced was PBMCs. CDR3 loop: CASSGPGLPTRFTYEQYF. The DNA sequence reads TGTGCCAGCAGCGGACCGGGACTACCGACAAGATTTACCTACGAGCAGTACTTC.